Presented here are 15 T cell receptor beta chains from one specimen sequenced in a study of T cell responses to AZD1222 COVID-19 vaccine. TCRdb's copy holds only in-frame clones and misses some; the assay was immunoSEQ multiplex PCR. The sample yields approximately 150,000 clones, around 90% seen once. The sequences come from peripheral blood, collected 28 days after the second AZD1222 dose. Every receptor here comes from an adult who received the AZD1222 COVID-19 vaccine.

The chain employs TRBV5-1 and TRBJ2-7, with no clear D. This CDR3 comprises 12 residues. V was trimmed by 0 bases and J by 5 bases, leaving 6 bases between them. Germline CDR1 and CDR2: SGHRS and YFSETQ. CDR3 DNA sequence: TGCGCCAGCAGCTTGGTGGGTGACGAGCAGTACTTC. Protein sequence: CASSLVGDEQYF.

The rearrangement joins TRBV4-3 to TRBJ2-2; D gene uncertain. The CDR3 has 12 residues. The V end was cut by 7 bases, the J end by 1 base, with 4 bases between. Per the germline V gene, CDR1 is LGHNA and CDR2 is YSLEER. CDR3 sequence: CASKGNTGELFF. In nucleotides, the CDR3 is TGCGCCAGCAAGGGGAACACCGGGGAGCTGTTTTTT.

This chain connects TRBV7-2 to TRBJ1-1, with TRBD1 matching over 7 bases. CDR3 size: 14 residues. With 1 base clipped from V and 5 bases from J, the junction kept 4 bases outside the gene matches. Germline CDR1 reads SGHTA; CDR2 reads FQGNSA. The CDR3 coding sequence is TGTGCCAGCAGCTTAGAAAGGGGGCGGACTGAAGCTTTCTTT. Its translation: CASSLERGRTEAFF.

The genes are TRBV4-1 and TRBJ2-7; 9 nucleotides match TRBD2. Germline CDR1 reads MGHRA; CDR2 reads YSYEKL. CDR3 size: 16 residues. Germline trimming cut 2 bases from V and 2 bases from J; bases unmatched to any gene: 7. The CDR3 spells CASSQTLAGAPYEQYF. CDR3 in DNA: TGCGCCAGCAGCCAAACCTTAGCGGGGGCCCCCTACGAGCAGTACTTC.

The V gene is TRBV3-1 (or the pseudogene TRBV3-2), the J gene TRBJ1-1; TRBD1 matches 7 bases. The length of the CDR3 is 13 residues. The germline gives CDR1 LGHDT, CDR2 YNNKEL (reference sequence). V trimming: 4 bases; J trimming: 4 bases; junction bases outside the gene matches: 3. The CDR3 loop reads CASSLWDSTEAFF. Written as DNA, the CDR3 is TGTGCCAGCAGCCTATGGGACAGCACTGAAGCTTTCTTT.

The chain has TRBV19 and TRBJ2-7; D call uncertain. In germline, CDR1 is LNHDA, CDR2 SQIVND (reference sequence). The CDR3 consists of 13 residues. Trimming took 5 bases from V and 3 from J, leaving 11 bases between them. The CDR3 is CASSLTRNYEQYF. In nucleotides, the CDR3 is TGTGCCAGTAGTCTGACAAGAAACTACGAGCAGTACTTC.

The CDR3 reads CASSPPGQGLPQHF. The CDR3 bases are TGTGCCAGCAGCCCCCCGGGACAGGGGCTGCCCCAGCATTTT. The chain employs TRBV3-1 (or the pseudogene TRBV3-2) and TRBJ1-5; 10 positions match TRBD1. Germline V CDR1 and CDR2: LGHDT, YNNKEL (reference sequence). CDR3 length: 14 amino acids. With V trimmed by 4 bases and J by 9 bases, 6 bases remained unmatched.

V gene TRBV12-5 combines with J gene TRBJ2-1, with unresolved D. The CDR3 has 13 amino acids. CDR1 is LGHNT, CDR2 FRNRAP, per germline. Trimming removed 10 bases at V and 2 bases at J, with 12 bases between. The CDR3 DNA is TGTGCTAATGCCTCGCCCCCCTACAATGAGCAGTTCTTC. It encodes CANASPPYNEQFF.

This chain links TRBV6-5 with TRBJ2-7; a possible D gene is TRBD2 (5 bases). The V gene's germline CDR1 is MNHEY and CDR2 SVGAGI. CDR3 length: 16 residues. The V end was cut by 2 bases, the J end by 6 bases, with 20 bases between. The CDR3 DNA reads as TGTGCCAGCAGTTACGGCTCGAGCGGATCCTTGGTCGAGCAGTACTTC. The encoded protein is CASSYGSSGSLVEQYF.

The chain is built from TRBV19 and TRBJ2-7, with 8 bases fitting TRBD1. Germline values: CDR1 LNHDA, CDR2 SQIVND (reference sequence). This CDR3 region has 14 residues. Trimming took 5 bases from V and 2 from J; bases not matched to a gene: 5. CDR3 sequence (DNA): TGTGCCAGTAGTGTGGACAGGGCGACCTACGAGCAGTACTTC. Its translation: CASSVDRATYEQYF.

This chain connects TRBV6-5 to TRBJ2-7, with D perhaps assigned TRBD1 or TRBD2 (5 bases each). This CDR3 comprises 15 residues. Germline assignment: CDR1 MNHEY and CDR2 SVGAGI. Trimming stripped 6 bases from V and 3 bases from J, with 18 bases between. This CDR3 is CASSPGTGILYEQYF. CDR3 nucleotide sequence: TGTGCCAGCAGCCCCGGGACCGGTATCCTCTACGAGCAGTACTTC.

J is TRBJ1-3 and V is TRBV7-2; D call uncertain. Trimming took off 1 base at V and 4 bases at J, with 8 bases between the two ends. The CDR3 contains 14 residues. Germline CDR1 and CDR2: SGHTA and FQGNSA. CDR3 in amino acids: CASSLVGSGNTIYF. The DNA for the CDR3 is TGTGCCAGCAGCTTAGTGGGGTCGGGAAACACCATATATTTT.

The chain carries TRBV4-2 and TRBJ2-1, with D unresolved. V shed 0 bases and J shed 9 bases, with 9 bases lying between them. Germline assignment: CDR1 LGHNA and CDR2 YNFKEQ. This CDR3 has 13 amino acids. Written as DNA, the CDR3 is TGTGCCAGCAGCCAAGATAAGTTTCGTGAGCAGTTCTTC. Protein: CASSQDKFREQFF.

In this sample, this clone turned up once. The chain combines TRBV15 with TRBJ2-1, with a possible D match to TRBD2 (6 bases). V lost 3 bases to trimming and J lost 9 bases, with 21 bases between them. This CDR3 has 16 residues. Germline lookup yields CDR1 LNHNV and CDR2 YYDKDF (reference sequence). CDR3 region: CATSRSPGLQLPEQFF. The CDR3 DNA reads as TGTGCCACCAGCAGGTCCCCGGGACTCCAGCTCCCTGAGCAGTTCTTC.

The chain links TRBV11-2 to TRBJ2-2; D is undetermined. Trimming stripped 1 base from V and 6 bases from J, with 3 bases between. Germline CDR1 and CDR2: SGHAT and FQNNGV. There are 12 residues in the CDR3. The CDR3 loop reads CASSLASGELFF. CDR3 in DNA: TGTGCCAGCAGCTTAGCATCCGGGGAGCTGTTTTTT.